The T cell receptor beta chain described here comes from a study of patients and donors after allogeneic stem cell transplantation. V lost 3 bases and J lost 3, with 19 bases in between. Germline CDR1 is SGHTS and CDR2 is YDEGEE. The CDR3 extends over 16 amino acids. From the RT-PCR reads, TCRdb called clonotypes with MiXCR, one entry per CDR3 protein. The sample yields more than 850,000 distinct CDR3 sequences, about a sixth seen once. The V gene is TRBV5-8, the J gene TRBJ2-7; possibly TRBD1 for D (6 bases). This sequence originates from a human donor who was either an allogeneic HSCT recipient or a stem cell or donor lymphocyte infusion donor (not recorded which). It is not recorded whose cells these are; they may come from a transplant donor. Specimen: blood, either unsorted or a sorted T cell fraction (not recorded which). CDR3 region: CASSYYRQAPLYEQYF. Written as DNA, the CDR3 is TGTGCCAGCAGCTACTACCGACAGGCACCTCTCTACGAGCAGTACTTC.